What follows are 3 T cell receptor beta chains derived from one specimen sequenced in a study of blood T cell repertoires in COVID-19. The data were produced by immunoSEQ multiplex PCR, yet TCRdb's version contains in-frame clones alone and is incomplete. The data contain over 150,000 clones, around 87% of them singletons. The sequencing input was peripheral blood. Receptors originate from a man aged 35-49 years with active or convalescent COVID-19.

This chain connects TRBV19 to TRBJ2-1, with TRBD2 as a possible D gene (6 bases). Germline assignment: CDR1 LNHDA and CDR2 SQIVND (reference sequence). The V and J ends lost 2 bases and 10 bases respectively, with 9 bases between them. The CDR3 sequence is 12 residues long. CDR3 DNA sequence: TGTGCCAGTAGTATAAGGGCGGGGGAGCAGTTCTTC. It is translated as CASSIRAGEQFF.

The chain uses TRBV4-3 and TRBJ2-7; 8 bases are a match to TRBD2. Germline CDR1 reads LGHNA; CDR2 reads YSLEER. This CDR3 contains 17 residues. V lost 0 bases and J lost 0; bases outside the gene matches: 7. The CDR3 region has the DNA TGCGCCAGCAGCCAAGATAGGATAGCGGGAACCTCCTACGAGCAGTACTTC. Translation: CASSQDRIAGTSYEQYF.

The rearrangement uses TRBV24-1 and TRBJ1-1, with D possibly matching TRBD1 (6 bases). V was shortened by 9 bases and J by 4 bases, with 14 bases between the two germline ends. Per the germline V gene, CDR1 is KGHDR and CDR2 is SFDVKD. This CDR3 is 13 amino acids long. DNA for the CDR3: TGTGCCACCCTCGACGCGGGGGCCACTGAAGCTTTCTTT. Its translation is CATLDAGATEAFF.